These 23 T cell receptor beta chains were all obtained from the same sample, sequenced in a study of OX40 agonist ivuxolimab in advanced cancers. Measured with immunoSEQ multiplex PCR; TCRdb has only the in-frame clones, and not every one. The sample has some 20,000 clones; around 72% are singletons. The sequenced sample was CD4+ or CD8+ T cells sorted from blood, obtained in a trial of the OX40 agonist ivuxolimab. These receptors were collected from an adult with an advanced solid tumor such as melanoma, head and neck, liver or kidney cancer.

The chain joins TRBV7-8 to TRBJ2-3; D is tentatively TRBD1 or TRBD2 (7 bases each). The CDR3 runs 16 residues. Trimming shortened V by 5 bases and J by 0 bases, and 15 bases separated the two germline ends. The germline V gene encodes CDR1 SGHVS and CDR2 FQNEAQ. This CDR3 is CASSPYRGGSTDTQYF. CDR3 bases: TGTGCCAGCAGCCCGTACAGGGGAGGGAGCACAGATACGCAGTATTTT. The full variable domain, its missing parts supplied by reference TRBV7-8 and TRBJ2-3, is GAGVSQSPRYKVAKRGQDVALRCDPISGHVSLFWYQQALGQGPEFLTYFQNEAQLDKSGLPSDRFFAERPEGSVSTLKIQRTQQEDSAVYLCASSPYRGGSTDTQYFGPGTRLTVL.

J is TRBJ2-7 and V is TRBV11-2, with TRBD1 identical over 8 bases. CDR3 length: 15 residues. Per germline, CDR1 SGHAT and CDR2 FQNNGV. V shed 4 bases and J 0 bases; nucleotides not matched to a gene: 5. Here the CDR3 reads CASSSRGQDSYEQYF. CDR3 DNA sequence: TGTGCCAGCAGCTCGAGGGGACAGGACTCCTACGAGCAGTACTTC.

The V and J genes are TRBV6-4 and TRBJ1-2, with a tentative D call TRBD1 (5 bases). V was pared by 6 bases and J by 4 bases, with 18 bases between. Germline V lookup: CDR1 MRHNA, CDR2 SNTAGT. This CDR3 has 15 residues. CDR3 nucleotides: TGTGCCAGCAGCTATGACTTTTCTGGGGGCTATGGCTACACCTTC. Protein product: CASSYDFSGGYGYTF.

The V gene is TRBV11-2, the J gene TRBJ2-1; the D gene could be TRBD1 or TRBD2 (5 bases each). Per germline, CDR1 SGHAT and CDR2 FQNNGV. The V gene lost 5 bases and the J gene lost 6 bases, with 17 bases spanning the gap. This CDR3 comprises 15 residues. DNA of the CDR3: TGTGCCAGCAGCCCTAGCAGGGTGGCAAGCAATGAGCAGTTCTTC. It specifies CASSPSRVASNEQFF.

The chain links TRBV7-2 to TRBJ2-2, with unresolved D. CDR1 and CDR2 (germline): SGHTA, FQGNSA. The CDR3 runs to 16 residues. Trimming shortened V by 1 base and J by 0 bases, and 9 bases separated the two germline ends. This CDR3 reads CASSLDGRPNTGELFF. For the CDR3, the DNA is TGTGCCAGCAGCTTAGATGGCAGGCCGAACACCGGGGAGCTGTTTTTT.

The rearrangement uses TRBV12-2 and TRBJ1-5. TRBV12-2 is labeled a pseudogene. CDR3 length equals 13 residues. As DNA, the CDR3 is TGTGCAAGTCGCTTATACAGCAATCAGCCCCAGCATTTT. Its translation is CASRLYSNQPQHF.

In this sample, this clone turned up a few times. The rearrangement uses TRBV7-9 and TRBJ2-7; no definite D call. This CDR3 contains 12 residues. V was trimmed by 1 base and J by 2 bases, leaving 3 bases between them. Germline V gives CDR1 SEHNR, CDR2 FQNEAQ (reference sequence). CDR3 sequence (DNA): TGTGCCAGCAGCTTAGAGGCCTACGAGCAGTACTTC. Translating gives CASSLEAYEQYF.

The J gene is TRBJ2-3, the V gene TRBV6-5; 8 bases are a match to TRBD2. From germline, CDR1 is MNHEY and CDR2 SVGAGI. This CDR3 spans 15 amino acids. With 5 bases clipped from V and 3 bases from J, the junction kept 7 bases outside the gene matches. CDR3 coding DNA: TGTGCCAGCAGTCCGCGGGGGGCCCGTACAGATACGCAGTATTTT. It translates to CASSPRGARTDTQYF.

V gene TRBV6-6 combines with J gene TRBJ1-6; TRBD1 might be the D (6 bases). CDR1 is MNHNY, CDR2 SVGAGI, per germline (reference sequence). V shed 2 bases and J shed 7 bases, with 9 bases lying between them. The CDR3 runs to 14 residues. DNA of the CDR3: TGTGCCAGCAGTTACGACAGGACGAATTCACCCCTCCACTTT. Amino acids: CASSYDRTNSPLHF.

The rearrangement links TRBV28 to TRBJ2-5; 11 bases map to TRBD1. In germline, CDR1 is MDHEN, CDR2 SYDVKM. CDR3 length: 16 amino acids. Trimming cost V 3 bases and J 3 bases; bases outside gene matches: 6. CDR3 DNA: TGTGCCAGCAGTTTTTCGGACAGGGGGCTCGAAGAGACCCAGTACTTC. Translated, it gives CASSFSDRGLEETQYF.

The V call is TRBV5-1, the J call TRBJ2-7; 10 bases align to TRBD2. J lost 2 bases, V lost 3 bases, and 8 bases had no gene match. CDR1 is SGHRS and CDR2 is YFSETQ in the germline V gene. The CDR3 consists of 16 residues. CDR3 loop: CASSSSGGRDTYEQYF. The CDR3 DNA reads TGCGCCAGCAGCTCTAGCGGGGGCCGAGATACCTACGAGCAGTACTTC.

The J gene is TRBJ1-1, the V gene TRBV9; D is possibly TRBD1 (6 bases). With 4 bases removed from V and 1 base from J, the gap between germline ends came to 14 bases. Germline CDR1 SGDLS, CDR2 YYNGEE. This CDR3 comprises 15 residues. CDR3 residues: CASSPSGARNTEAFF. CDR3 sequence (DNA): TGTGCCAGCAGCCCCTCGGGGGCTAGGAACACTGAAGCTTTCTTT.

This clone was seen only once. The genes are TRBV15 and TRBJ2-3, with D perhaps TRBD2 (6 bases). The CDR3 runs to 18 residues. The V end lost 1 base, the J end lost 1 base, and 18 bases lay between the germline ends. Germline lookup yields CDR1 LNHNV and CDR2 YYDKDF (reference sequence). This CDR3 is CATSRAGTAGWGTDTQYF. The DNA of the CDR3 is TGTGCCACCAGCAGAGCCGGAACGGCGGGGTGGGGCACAGATACGCAGTATTTT.

This clone was recorded a few times. The chain has TRBV21-1 and TRBJ2-7; the table calls TRBD2, which could not be checked here. TRBV21-1 is a documented pseudogene. The CDR3 runs 16 residues. This CDR3 reads CASSQRGGLHFYEQYF. The CDR3, as DNA: TGTGCCAGCAGCCAAAGGGGGGGCCTACACTTCTACGAGCAGTACTTC.

V and J are TRBV21-1 and TRBJ1-6. TRBV21-1 is a known pseudogene. The CDR3 spans 14 residues. CDR3: CASSKEGTFSPLHF. Written as DNA, the CDR3 is TGTGCCAGCAGCAAAGAGGGAACCTTTTCACCCCTCCACTTT.

The rearrangement uses TRBV28 and TRBJ1-2; 7 nucleotides line up with TRBD1. The germline V gene has CDR1 MDHEN and CDR2 SYDVKM. Trimming cost V 6 bases and J 1 base; bases outside gene matches: 5. CDR3 length: 14 amino acids. The CDR3 nucleotides read TGTGCCAGCAGAATACAGGGGTTTAACTATGGCTACACCTTC. This codes for CASRIQGFNYGYTF.

This chain uses TRBV6-8 with TRBJ2-3; no reliable D call. The CDR3 contains 12 residues. Deletions cut 8 bases from V and 2 bases from J, with 8 bases between. CDR1 is MNHGY, CDR2 SAAAGT, per germline. The CDR3 DNA reads TGTGCCAGCGGTTGGAACACAGATACGCAGTATTTT. Amino acid sequence: CASGWNTDTQYF.

A single count supports this clone. V and J are TRBV9 and TRBJ2-1; 11 positions agree with TRBD1. CDR1 and CDR2 (germline): SGDLS, YYNGEE. Unmatched junction bases numbered 2, after V lost 3 bases and J lost 3 bases. The CDR3 is 15 residues long. Here the CDR3 DNA reads TGTGCCAGCAGCGACGGGACAGGGGGCTACAATGAGCAGTTCTTC. Protein product: CASSDGTGGYNEQFF.

J is TRBJ2-5 and V is TRBV7-9; the match to TRBD2 covers 7 bases. Germline-derived CDR1 and CDR2 are SEHNR and FQNEAQ (reference sequence). V shed 5 bases, J shed 2 bases, and the junction held 5 bases outside the gene matches. The CDR3 loop spans 14 amino acids. CDR3 residues: CASSPVGGQETQYF. The CDR3 coding sequence is TGTGCCAGCAGCCCCGTGGGGGGGCAAGAGACCCAGTACTTC.

This rearrangement joins TRBV28 to TRBJ1-2; TRBD1 is a possible D gene (5 bases). The CDR3 extends over 13 amino acids. V was shortened by 7 bases and J by 4 bases, with 13 bases between the two germline ends. Germline CDR1 and CDR2: MDHEN and SYDVKM. The CDR3 reads CASTGTPGYGYTF. For the CDR3, the DNA is TGTGCCAGCACCGGGACTCCAGGCTATGGCTACACCTTC.

This sequence joins TRBV7-8 and TRBJ1-1; no definite D call. The CDR3 has 16 amino acids. Germline values: CDR1 SGHVS, CDR2 FQNEAQ. The V end was cut by 2 bases, the J end by 5 bases, with 18 bases between. CDR3 loop: CASSLKDLGYSTEAFF. CDR3 DNA sequence: TGTGCCAGCAGCTTAAAGGATCTGGGGTATTCGACTGAAGCTTTCTTT.

V is TRBV5-6 and J is TRBJ2-7; no clear D. V lost 0 bases to trimming and J lost 6 bases, with 13 bases between them. CDR1 and CDR2 from the germline V gene are SGHDT and YYEEEE. This CDR3 has 14 residues. The CDR3 spells CASSLVDGSGEQYF. The CDR3 region has the DNA TGTGCCAGCAGCTTGGTAGACGGTTCCGGCGAGCAGTACTTC. The complete variable domain, with remaining parts taken from reference TRBV5-6 and TRBJ2-7, reads DAGVTQSPTHLIKTRGQQVTLRCSPKSGHDTVSWYQQALGQGPQFIFQYYEEEERQRGNFPDRFSGHQFPNYSSELNVNALLLGDSALYLCASSLVDGSGEQYFGPGTRLTVT.

The chain recombines TRBV5-4 with TRBJ1-2, with D perhaps matching TRBD1 (5 bases). The CDR3 length is 14 residues. Germline V lookup: CDR1 SGHNT, CDR2 YYREEE (reference sequence). V was cut by 4 bases and J by 3 bases, with 13 bases left in between. The CDR3 DNA follows: TGTGCCAGCAGCCCCGGGACGGGGGACTATGGCTACACCTTC. It translates to CASSPGTGDYGYTF.